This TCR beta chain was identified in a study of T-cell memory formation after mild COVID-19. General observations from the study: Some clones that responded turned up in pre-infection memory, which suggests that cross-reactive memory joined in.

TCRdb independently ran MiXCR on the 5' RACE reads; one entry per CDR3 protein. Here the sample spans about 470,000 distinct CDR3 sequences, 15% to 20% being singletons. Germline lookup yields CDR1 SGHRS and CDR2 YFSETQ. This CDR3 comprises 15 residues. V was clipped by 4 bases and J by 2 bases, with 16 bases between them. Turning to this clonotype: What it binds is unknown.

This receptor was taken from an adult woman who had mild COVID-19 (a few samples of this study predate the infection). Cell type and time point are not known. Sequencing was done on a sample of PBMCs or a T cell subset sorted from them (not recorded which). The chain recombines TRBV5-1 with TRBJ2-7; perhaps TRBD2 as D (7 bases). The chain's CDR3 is CASSPTAGATYEQYF. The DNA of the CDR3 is TGCGCCAGCAGCCCGACGGCGGGGGCGACCTACGAGCAGTACTTC.